The 8 T cell receptor beta chains given below trace back to one sample, sequenced in a study of PD-L1 blockade in urothelial cancer. TCRdb's table, derived via immunoSEQ multiplex PCR, lists solely in-frame clones and lacks some. This sample has tens of thousands of clones, with 80% to 90% found just once. As for time point: pretreatment peripheral blood. The source material was PBMCs, sampled around atezolizumab (anti-PD-L1) treatment. All receptors derive from a man between 60 and 75 years old with urothelial cancer.

The J gene is TRBJ2-2, the V gene TRBV5-1, with D possibly TRBD2 on 6 matching bases. Looked up from germline, CDR1 is SGHRS and CDR2 is YFSETQ. V dropped 5 bases and J dropped 4 bases, with 18 bases sitting between them. This CDR3 comprises 16 residues. The CDR3 loop is CASSSRDSRSTGELFF. The CDR3 DNA is TGCGCCAGCAGTTCGCGGGACTCCCGGAGCACCGGGGAGCTGTTTTTT.

This chain joins TRBV2 and TRBJ2-1; 7 nucleotides agree with TRBD2. CDR3 size: 15 residues. Germline V gene lookup returns CDR1 SNHLY and CDR2 FYNNEI. Trimming at V came to 3 bases and at J to 0 bases, leaving 2 bases not matched to a gene. CDR3 residues: CASSDLADSYNEQFF. The CDR3 DNA follows: TGTGCCAGCAGTGATCTAGCGGACTCCTACAATGAGCAGTTCTTC.

This clone was recorded only once. CDR3 in amino acids: CASSFTSYEQYF. Here the CDR3 DNA reads TGCGCCAGCAGCTTTACGAGCTACGAGCAGTACTTC. This sequence joins TRBV5-1 and TRBJ2-7; D gene ambiguous. The V end lost 2 bases, the J end lost 3 bases, and 6 bases lay between the germline ends. This CDR3 has 12 residues. Germline V gene lookup returns CDR1 SGHRS and CDR2 YFSETQ.

The chain has TRBV28 and TRBJ2-3; the D gene is possibly TRBD2 (6 bases). Per germline, CDR1 MDHEN and CDR2 SYDVKM. The CDR3 is made up of 15 amino acids. The ends were cut back, 2 bases at V and 3 bases at J, with 12 bases in the middle. CDR3 DNA: TGTGCCAGCAGTTTAGAGGGGACTCCAACAGATACGCAGTATTTT. This codes for CASSLEGTPTDTQYF.

The genes are TRBV19 and TRBJ2-4; tentatively, D is TRBD1 (6 bases). This CDR3 is built from 14 residues. Germline lookup yields CDR1 LNHDA and CDR2 SQIVND (reference sequence). Deletions cut 6 bases from V and 2 bases from J, with 11 bases between. CDR3 nucleotides: TGTGCCAGTAGCCATACAGGGTCCAAAAACATTCAGTACTTC. Translation gives CASSHTGSKNIQYF. Based on the CDR3 plus reference TRBV19 and TRBJ2-4, the full variable domain is DGGITQSPKYLFRKEGQNVTLSCEQNLNHDAMYWYRQDPGQGLRLIYYSQIVNDFQKGDIAEGYSVSREKKESFPLTVTSAQKNPTAFYLCASSHTGSKNIQYFGAGTRLSVL.

The count of this clone is one. The chain links TRBV6-6 to TRBJ2-7, with 7 bases that match TRBD1. The V gene end was trimmed by 6 bases and the J gene end by 0 bases; junction bases not matched to a gene: 8. CDR3 length equals 15 residues. Germline V CDR1 and CDR2: MNHNY, SVGAGI (reference sequence). Here the CDR3 reads CASRPPGQSSYEQYF. In DNA form, the CDR3 reads TGTGCCAGCAGACCACCGGGACAGAGCTCCTACGAGCAGTACTTC.

The V gene is TRBV19, the J gene TRBJ2-2, with D possibly TRBD2 on 6 matching bases. The germline gives CDR1 LNHDA, CDR2 SQIVND (reference sequence). The CDR3 contains 15 residues. V dropped 5 bases and J dropped 4 bases, with 14 bases sitting between them. The CDR3 nucleotides read TGTGCCAGTAGTCCGGGAGCCAGGAGCACCGGGGAGCTGTTTTTT. It is translated as CASSPGARSTGELFF.

J is TRBJ1-5 and V is TRBV19; no definite D call. V lost 9 bases, J lost 9 bases, and 18 bases lay in between. This CDR3 is built from 13 residues. CDR1 is LNHDA and CDR2 is SQIVND in the germline V gene (reference sequence). This CDR3 reads CASTPGWPWPQHF. Written as DNA, the CDR3 is TGTGCCAGCACACCGGGATGGCCCTGGCCCCAGCATTTT.